These T cell receptor beta chains were read from a single sample in a study of T-cell reconstitution after alpha-beta-depleted transplantation in children. From the PCR reads, TCRdb called clonotypes with MiXCR, one entry per CDR3 protein. Among fewer than 700,000 distinct CDR3 sequences listed, 23% were seen once. The source material was PBMCs, mostly from graft donor cells, sampled 360 days after TCRalphabeta/CD19-depleted stem cell transplant. The receptor source for this set is a boy in the first two years of life who had a stem cell transplant for acute myeloid leukemia, so the T cells may come from the graft donor. Each CDR3 is given without its conserved first and last residue. The D gene is left open where the match is weak. Where a row states a size, it is once, few, many or the class of an expanded clone; other rows omit it.

V,J,D,size,CDR3
TRBV4-1,TRBJ2-1,NA,NA,ASSQGSATAYNEQF
TRBV19,TRBJ2-7,NA,once,ASSTTGNPTYEQY
TRBV9,TRBJ2-5,NA,few,ASTPRTQETQY
TRBV12-3/TRBV12-4,TRBJ2-7,NA,few,ASSFSGTNWDEQY
TRBV6-1,TRBJ2-7,NA,NA,ASSTATLASYEQY
TRBV10-2,TRBJ2-1,NA,few,ASCGLNTDNEQF
TRBV20-1,TRBJ1-4,NA,few,SARILGRGNEKLF
TRBV7-7,TRBJ2-2,NA,NA,ASSARGLGTGELF
TRBV20-1,TRBJ2-1,NA,NA,SASLGLGPSYNEQF
TRBV6-1,TRBJ1-3,NA,many,ASSETRRGNTIY
TRBV29-1,TRBJ1-2,NA,few,SVSPEVVKTNQGYT
TRBV20-1,TRBJ2-1,NA,NA,SASTLGGPSSYNEQF
TRBV5-1,TRBJ2-3,TRBD2,NA,ASSLLAGDDTQY
TRBV6-4,TRBJ2-5,TRBD1,many,ASSPSPGQVPPTQETQY
TRBV7-9,TRBJ2-7,NA,many,ASSGSPGYEQY
TRBV4-3,TRBJ2-1,TRBD1,few,ASSPLGIGTGDNEQF
TRBV9,TRBJ1-5,NA,few,ASSDRYSNQPQH
TRBV29-1,TRBJ2-3,TRBD2,NA,SVRTLAGGTDTQY
TRBV6-5,TRBJ2-7,TRBD1,NA,ASSAWGQGAITYEQY
TRBV12-3/TRBV12-4,TRBJ2-4,NA,many,ASSYGESKNIQY
TRBV6-5,TRBJ2-5,NA,NA,ASSFFSEQETQY
TRBV18,TRBJ1-1,NA,NA,ASSQRGAYTEAF
TRBV20-1,TRBJ1-1,NA,NA,SPIDRTVAF
TRBV25-1,TRBJ2-5,NA,many,ASSAGWVVSETQY
TRBV20-1,TRBJ2-7,NA,NA,SARSGTPTYEQY
TRBV20-1,TRBJ2-1,NA,few,SARGPRTKFNEQF
TRBV20-1,TRBJ2-1,TRBD2,many,SAVRGRGYNEQF
TRBV6-1,TRBJ1-2,NA,NA,ASSERPPYGYT
TRBV6-1,TRBJ2-7,TRBD2,few,ASSEVGLVVYEQY
TRBV20-1,TRBJ2-1,NA,few,SVTWGGWDGDEQF
TRBV20-1,TRBJ1-1,NA,NA,SARTPGQIPLNTEAF
TRBV7-2,TRBJ2-1,NA,few,ATADYQF
TRBV6-2/TRBV6-3,TRBJ2-1,TRBD2,many,ASSYSRLAGGPSLHNEQF
TRBV20-1,TRBJ1-1,NA,many,SASTGTDTEAF
TRBV7-3,TRBJ2-5,NA,many,ASSPGLLGETQY
TRBV7-9,TRBJ2-1,TRBD2,NA,ASSHGTSGRNNEQF
TRBV6-2/TRBV6-3,TRBJ2-5,NA,NA,ASSYPRTFQETQY
TRBV15,TRBJ2-5,NA,NA,ATSREFPALGARETQY
TRBV20-1,TRBJ1-4,NA,few,SARSQHLTTNEKLF
TRBV30,TRBJ1-2,NA,NA,AWTGGGILVF
TRBV7-2,TRBJ2-3,TRBD2,many,ASSLDRGDTDTQY